This is a list of T cell receptor beta chains from one sample in a study of PD-L1 blockade in urothelial cancer. Sequencing was performed with immunoSEQ multiplex PCR; in TCRdb, only in-frame clones are kept and a portion is missing. The table includes 32,000 or so clones, approximately 87% detected once. Sequencing used PBMCs, obtained around atezolizumab (anti-PD-L1) treatment. These receptors originate from a man aged 55 to 69 with urothelial cancer. CDR3s include the opening cysteine and the closing phenylalanine or tryptophan. D genes are given only for firm matches. Clone sizes are given selectively: once, few, many, or a class where the clone is expanded.

cdr3_aa cdr3_nt j_call v_call d_call clone_size
CASSQVPTGASGGELFF TGTGCCAGCAGCCAAGTTCCCACGGGAGCCTCCGGGGGGGAGCTGTTTTTT TRBJ2-2 TRBV4-2 NA NA
CASQGSSGSMYEQYF TGTGCCAGCCAGGGTAGTAGCGGGAGCATGTACGAGCAGTACTTC TRBJ2-7 TRBV6-1 TRBD2 few
CASSTRTGGNSNQPQHF TGTGCCAGTAGTACCCGGACAGGGGGGAATAGCAATCAGCCCCAGCATTTT TRBJ1-5 TRBV19 TRBD1 NA
CAISSPPGYTF TGTGCCATCAGTTCCCCTCCTGGCTACACCTTC TRBJ1-2 TRBV10-3 NA NA
CAWSGGGNTIYF TGTGCCTGGAGTGGAGGGGGAAACACCATATATTTT TRBJ1-3 TRBV30 NA NA
CASSRQPLDTEAFF TGTGCCAGCTCACGTCAACCGTTAGACACTGAAGCTTTCTTT TRBJ1-1 TRBV18 NA NA
CASSVLGSGPPYEQYF TGTGCCAGCAGTGTACTCGGGTCAGGGCCTCCCTACGAGCAGTACTTC TRBJ2-7 TRBV28 NA NA
CASSQVWPLGGDEQYF TGCGCCAGCAGCCAAGTTTGGCCCCTAGGGGGCGACGAGCAGTACTTC TRBJ2-7 TRBV4-1 TRBD1 NA
CSVLVGADEKLFF TGCAGCGTTCTTGTAGGGGCCGATGAAAAACTGTTTTTT TRBJ1-4 TRBV29-1 NA NA
CSVVSGAYEQYF TGCAGCGTTGTGTCGGGGGCCTACGAGCAGTACTTC TRBJ2-7 TRBV29-1 NA few
CASGLGPLYEQYF TGTGCCAGCGGCCTGGGGCCCCTCTACGAGCAGTACTTC TRBJ2-7 TRBV5-4 NA NA
CSVDGRDEQFF TGCAGCGTTGACGGGAGGGATGAGCAGTTCTTC TRBJ2-1 TRBV29-1 TRBD2 once
CASSQDEGAGNTIYF TGCGCCAGCAGCCAAGATGAGGGTGCCGGAAACACCATATATTTT TRBJ1-3 TRBV4-1 NA NA
CASSLGRSPGQGNSPLHF TGCGCCAGCAGCTTGGGACGAAGCCCGGGACAGGGTAATTCACCCCTCCACTTT TRBJ1-6 TRBV5-1 TRBD1 NA
CASSWGTGSASEPEAFF TGTGCCAGTAGTTGGGGGACAGGGTCTGCGTCGGAACCTGAAGCTTTCTTT TRBJ1-1 TRBV19 TRBD1 NA
CASRRTSTNYNEQFF TGTGCCAGCAGACGAACTAGCACCAATTACAATGAGCAGTTCTTC TRBJ2-1 TRBV5-4 NA NA
CASSLAAGGTTDTQYF TGTGCCAGCAGCTTAGCGGCGGGAGGGACCACAGATACGCAGTATTTT TRBJ2-3 TRBV7-9 TRBD2 once
CASSPRQSPTGELFF TGTGCCAGCAGCCCGCGACAGTCACCCACCGGGGAGCTGTTTTTT TRBJ2-2 TRBV11-2 NA NA
CASSHYGTTIGKNSPLHF TGTGCCAGCAGCCACTATGGGACAACAATAGGGAAGAATTCACCCCTCCACTTT TRBJ1-6 TRBV28 NA few
CASSLRVGGSGETQYF TGTGCCAGCAGCCTACGGGTAGGGGGCTCGGGGGAGACCCAGTACTTC TRBJ2-5 TRBV7-2 TRBD1 NA
CASSELRGGYTF TGTGCCAGCAGTGAATTGAGAGGGGGCTACACCTTC TRBJ1-2 TRBV25-1 NA NA
CASSQVAGGVYNEQFF TGTGCCAGCAGCCAAGTCGCCGGGGGGGTTTACAATGAGCAGTTCTTC TRBJ2-1 TRBV4-2 TRBD2 NA
CASSGRTGEALSSGNTIYF TGTGCCAGCAGCGGACGGACAGGGGAGGCCCTTAGCTCTGGAAACACCATATATTTT TRBJ1-3 TRBV9 TRBD1 few
CARTKRLNTEAFF TGTGCCAGAACTAAGAGGTTGAACACTGAAGCTTTCTTT TRBJ1-1 TRBV2 NA NA
CAWRRDRGTEAFF TGTGCCTGGAGGAGGGACAGGGGAACTGAAGCTTTCTTT TRBJ1-1 TRBV30 TRBD1 NA
CASSPGQGGETQYF TGTGCCAGCTCACCAGGACAGGGGGGAGAGACCCAGTACTTC TRBJ2-5 TRBV18 TRBD1 once
CAFGGGFSGNTIYF TGTGCCTTTGGGGGGGGCTTCTCTGGAAACACCATATATTTT TRBJ1-3 TRBV7-9 NA NA
CASSPEAGGPYEQYF TGTGCCAGCAGCCCTGAAGCGGGAGGGCCCTACGAGCAGTACTTC TRBJ2-7 TRBV9 TRBD2 NA
CASSENIGENTEAFF TGTGCCAGCAGTGAAAATATAGGAGAGAACACTGAAGCTTTCTTT TRBJ1-1 TRBV2 NA NA
CASSLYGTTNTEAFF TGCGCCAGCAGCTTGTATGGGACAACGAACACTGAAGCTTTCTTT TRBJ1-1 TRBV5-1 NA once
CASSPGQGIYGYTF TGTGCCAGCTCACCGGGACAGGGAATCTATGGCTACACCTTC TRBJ1-2 TRBV18 TRBD1 NA
CASSLGTGKTDTQYF TGTGCCAGCAGCTTGGGGACAGGGAAAACAGATACGCAGTATTTT TRBJ2-3 TRBV5-6 TRBD1 once
CASRDSPSGNTIYF TGTGCCAGCAGAGACAGCCCCTCTGGAAACACCATATATTTT TRBJ1-3 TRBV6-5 NA once
CASSVSAGNTIYF TGTGCCAGCAGCGTATCCGCTGGAAACACCATATATTTT TRBJ1-3 TRBV9 NA few
CASSQDITGGRVEQYF TGTGCCAGCAGCCAAGATATAACAGGGGGTCGGGTAGAGCAGTACTTC TRBJ2-7 TRBV4-2 TRBD1 NA
CASSTGGTNYGYTF TGTGCCAGCAGCACAGGGGGGACTAACTATGGCTACACCTTC TRBJ1-2 TRBV28 TRBD1 few
CASSLGSPYGYTF TGTGCCAGCAGCTTGGGGAGTCCATATGGCTACACCTTC TRBJ1-2 TRBV5-6 NA NA
CASSREQREAINEQFF TGTGCCAGCAGTCGCGAGCAGCGGGAGGCTATCAATGAGCAGTTCTTC TRBJ2-1 TRBV7-3 TRBD2 NA
CASSFGGLPLEQYF TGTGCCAGCAGTTTTGGCGGCTTGCCTTTAGAGCAGTACTTC TRBJ2-7 TRBV27 NA NA
CASSQADGTGSYTEAFF TGTGCCAGCAGCCAAGCCGACGGGACAGGGTCCTACACTGAAGCTTTCTTT TRBJ1-1 TRBV14 TRBD1 few
CAINRDRETADTQYF TGTGCCATCAACCGGGACAGGGAGACGGCAGATACGCAGTATTTT TRBJ2-3 TRBV10-3 TRBD1 once
CASSFLTNTGELFF TGTGCCAGCAGCTTCCTTACGAACACCGGGGAGCTGTTTTTT TRBJ2-2 TRBV11-3 NA NA
CASSPPLWTSGINEQFF TGTGCCAGCAGCCCTCCCCTCTGGACTAGCGGGATCAATGAGCAGTTCTTC TRBJ2-1 TRBV7-8 TRBD2 once
CASSQDMGREQYF TGTGCCAGCAGCCAAGATATGGGGCGTGAGCAGTACTTC TRBJ2-7 TRBV4-2 NA NA
CASSLQGRLNTEAFF TGTGCCAGCAGTCTACAGGGAAGGTTGAACACTGAAGCTTTCTTT TRBJ1-1 TRBV27 NA NA
CASSLTLDLNTEAFF TGTGCCAGCAGCCTCACCCTCGACTTGAACACTGAAGCTTTCTTT TRBJ1-1 TRBV7-2 NA NA
CASSYSVGTGLYEQYF TGTGCCAGCAGTTACTCAGTTGGGACAGGGCTCTACGAGCAGTACTTC TRBJ2-7 TRBV6-6 TRBD1 NA